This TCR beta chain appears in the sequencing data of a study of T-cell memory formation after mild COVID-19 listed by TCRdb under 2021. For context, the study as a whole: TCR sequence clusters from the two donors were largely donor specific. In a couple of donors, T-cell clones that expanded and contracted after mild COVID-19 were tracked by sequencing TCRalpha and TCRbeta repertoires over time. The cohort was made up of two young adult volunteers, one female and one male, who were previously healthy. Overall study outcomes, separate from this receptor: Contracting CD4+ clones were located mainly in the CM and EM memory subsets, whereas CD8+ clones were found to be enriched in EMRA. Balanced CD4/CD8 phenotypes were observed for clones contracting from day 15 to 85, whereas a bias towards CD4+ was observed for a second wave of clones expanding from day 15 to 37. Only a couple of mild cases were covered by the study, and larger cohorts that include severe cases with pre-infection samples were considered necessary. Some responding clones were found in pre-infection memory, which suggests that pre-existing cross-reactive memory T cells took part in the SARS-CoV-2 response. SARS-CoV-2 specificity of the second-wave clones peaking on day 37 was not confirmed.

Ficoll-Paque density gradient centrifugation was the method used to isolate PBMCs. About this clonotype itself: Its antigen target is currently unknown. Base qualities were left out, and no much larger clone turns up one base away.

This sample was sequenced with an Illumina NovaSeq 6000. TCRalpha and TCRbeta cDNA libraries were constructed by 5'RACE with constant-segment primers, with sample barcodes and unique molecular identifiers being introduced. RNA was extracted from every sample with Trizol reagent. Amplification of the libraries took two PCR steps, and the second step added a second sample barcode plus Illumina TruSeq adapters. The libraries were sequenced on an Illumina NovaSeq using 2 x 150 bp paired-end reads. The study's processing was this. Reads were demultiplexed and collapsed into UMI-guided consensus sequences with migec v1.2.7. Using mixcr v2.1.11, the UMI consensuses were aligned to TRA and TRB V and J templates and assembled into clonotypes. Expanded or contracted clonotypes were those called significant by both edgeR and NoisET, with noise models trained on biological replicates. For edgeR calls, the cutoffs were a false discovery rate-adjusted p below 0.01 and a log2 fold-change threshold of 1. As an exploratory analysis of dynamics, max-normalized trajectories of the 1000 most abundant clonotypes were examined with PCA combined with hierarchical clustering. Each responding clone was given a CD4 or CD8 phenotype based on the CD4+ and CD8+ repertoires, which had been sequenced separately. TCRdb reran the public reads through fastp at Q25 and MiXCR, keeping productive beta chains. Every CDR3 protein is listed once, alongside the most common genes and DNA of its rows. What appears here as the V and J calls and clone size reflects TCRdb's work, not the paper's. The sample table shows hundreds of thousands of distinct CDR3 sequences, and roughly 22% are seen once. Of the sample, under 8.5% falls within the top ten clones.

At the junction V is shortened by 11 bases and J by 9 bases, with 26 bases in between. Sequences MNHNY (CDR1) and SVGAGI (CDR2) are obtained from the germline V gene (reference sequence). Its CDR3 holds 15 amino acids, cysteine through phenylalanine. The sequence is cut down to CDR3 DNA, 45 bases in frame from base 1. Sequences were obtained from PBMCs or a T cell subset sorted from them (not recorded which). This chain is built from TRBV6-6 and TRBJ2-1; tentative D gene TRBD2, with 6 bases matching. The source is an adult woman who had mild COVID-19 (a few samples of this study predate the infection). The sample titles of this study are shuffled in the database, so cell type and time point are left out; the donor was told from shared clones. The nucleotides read TGTGCCGCCCAGCCCGAGGGAGCGCACGGGAGTGAGCAGTTCTTC. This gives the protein CAAQPEGAHGSEQFF.